Listed below are T cell receptor beta chains from one sample, sequenced in a study of T cell changes during pregnancy in multiple sclerosis. Measured with immunoSEQ multiplex PCR; TCRdb has only the in-frame clones, and not every one. The sample includes 46,000 or so clones, roughly 93% of them seen just once. Sequences were derived from CD8+ T cells from peripheral blood mononuclear cells, sampled after pregnancy. These receptors originate from a female donor with multiple sclerosis, enrolled in a pregnancy study. CDR3s include the opening cysteine and the closing phenylalanine or tryptophan. Each record gives: CDR3 protein, J gene, V gene.

cdr3_aa: CASSQDSGDNEQFF
j_call: TRBJ2-1
v_call: TRBV4-3

cdr3_aa: CASSVGGQVHNEQFF
j_call: TRBJ2-1
v_call: TRBV9

cdr3_aa: CASSLGRGGPYNEQFF
j_call: TRBJ2-1
v_call: TRBV7-9

cdr3_aa: CAISPGTGDEQYF
j_call: TRBJ2-7
v_call: TRBV10-3

cdr3_aa: CASSLDQGLRYGYTF
j_call: TRBJ1-2
v_call: TRBV5-1

cdr3_aa: CASTQGVGNTEAFF
j_call: TRBJ1-1
v_call: TRBV5-1

cdr3_aa: CASSTQTGGPENEQFF
j_call: TRBJ2-1
v_call: TRBV7-9

cdr3_aa: CASSLAAGLRSGNTIYF
j_call: TRBJ1-3
v_call: TRBV7-9

cdr3_aa: CASSPVWRGELFF
j_call: TRBJ2-2
v_call: TRBV6-5

cdr3_aa: CASSYPGLEKYEQYF
j_call: TRBJ2-7
v_call: TRBV7-9

cdr3_aa: CASSERGGASSHEQFF
j_call: TRBJ2-1
v_call: TRBV6-4

cdr3_aa: CASSGRPGGPPSTDTQYF
j_call: TRBJ2-3
v_call: TRBV9

cdr3_aa: CASSWTGSGGPSYEQYF
j_call: TRBJ2-7
v_call: TRBV28

cdr3_aa: CASMGLGVAGELFF
j_call: TRBJ2-2
v_call: TRBV7-2

cdr3_aa: CASSLAGGGNTEAFF
j_call: TRBJ1-1
v_call: TRBV7-2

cdr3_aa: CASTSGFLVEQYF
j_call: TRBJ2-7
v_call: TRBV10-2

cdr3_aa: CASSPGTGVNTEAFF
j_call: TRBJ1-1
v_call: TRBV18

cdr3_aa: CASSVGWRVSSNQPQHF
j_call: TRBJ1-5
v_call: TRBV9

cdr3_aa: CASSLDLTANTEAFF
j_call: TRBJ1-1
v_call: TRBV7-6

cdr3_aa: CASSQAGGVYGYTF
j_call: TRBJ1-2
v_call: TRBV4-1

cdr3_aa: CATLRSGTTNEQFF
j_call: TRBJ2-1
v_call: TRBV15

cdr3_aa: CASSFRGGAYEQYF
j_call: TRBJ2-7
v_call: TRBV7-8

cdr3_aa: CASSRGQMNTEAFF
j_call: TRBJ1-1
v_call: TRBV5-8

cdr3_aa: CASSFAGGGGGSYEQYF
j_call: TRBJ2-7
v_call: TRBV5-5

cdr3_aa: CASSAAGAGQFF
j_call: TRBJ2-1
v_call: TRBV9

cdr3_aa: CASSLRRRPGTEAFF
j_call: TRBJ1-1
v_call: TRBV5-6

cdr3_aa: CASSLAVNTEAFF
j_call: TRBJ1-1
v_call: TRBV5-1

cdr3_aa: CASRKAGGPETQYF
j_call: TRBJ2-5
v_call: TRBV6-6

cdr3_aa: CASSLGAGTEAFF
j_call: TRBJ1-1
v_call: TRBV13

cdr3_aa: CASSLLANEQFF
j_call: TRBJ2-1
v_call: TRBV7-9

cdr3_aa: CASSLGLAPNNEQFF
j_call: TRBJ2-1
v_call: TRBV5-1

cdr3_aa: CASSYLGVPETQYF
j_call: TRBJ2-5
v_call: TRBV6-5

cdr3_aa: CASSLTAGGFYEQYF
j_call: TRBJ2-7
v_call: TRBV5-1

cdr3_aa: CASSYLIGQVWSTEAFF
j_call: TRBJ1-1
v_call: TRBV7-2

cdr3_aa: CASSFSTGTAVGEQYF
j_call: TRBJ2-7
v_call: TRBV27

cdr3_aa: CASSPKSGREQYF
j_call: TRBJ2-7
v_call: TRBV7-9

cdr3_aa: CASSQGGQGANYGYTF
j_call: TRBJ1-2
v_call: TRBV4-1

cdr3_aa: CASSINIFSGNTIYF
j_call: TRBJ1-3
v_call: TRBV19

cdr3_aa: CASSFTGEQFF
j_call: TRBJ2-1
v_call: TRBV9

cdr3_aa: CASSWGPRNTIYF
j_call: TRBJ1-3
v_call: TRBV27

cdr3_aa: CASSGGQGVETQYF
j_call: TRBJ2-5
v_call: TRBV25-1

cdr3_aa: CASSDEGALYEQYF
j_call: TRBJ2-7
v_call: TRBV10-2

cdr3_aa: CASSLVGGDYGYTF
j_call: TRBJ1-2
v_call: TRBV27

cdr3_aa: CASSGGQITNRAQHF
j_call: TRBJ1-5
v_call: TRBV9

cdr3_aa: CAWSRAGSTDTQYF
j_call: TRBJ2-3
v_call: TRBV30

cdr3_aa: CASSLASDTQYF
j_call: TRBJ2-3
v_call: TRBV7-2

cdr3_aa: CASEHFSGGVNQPQHF
j_call: TRBJ1-5
v_call: TRBV28

cdr3_aa: CASRLAAGGGETQYF
j_call: TRBJ2-5
v_call: TRBV12-2